A selection of T cell receptor beta chains follows, all from one sample in a study of blood T cell repertoires in COVID-19. TCRdb keeps only in-frame clones here, not all; method: immunoSEQ multiplex PCR. The repertoire includes approximately 97,000 clones, 70% to 85% of them detected once, and around 12% sits in the top ten. Source material: peripheral blood. The receptors here all came from a human donor in a cohort sampled during active COVID-19. The CDR3 runs from the conserved cysteine through the conserved F or W. Each record gives: V gene, J gene, CDR3 protein.

v_gene: TRBV4-1; j_gene: TRBJ2-7; CDR3aa: CASSQPTGRRYEQYF
v_gene: TRBV7-8; j_gene: TRBJ2-5; CDR3aa: CASSRGARGGETQYF
v_gene: TRBV6-1; j_gene: TRBJ1-3; CDR3aa: CASSEAWPGRGGNTIYF
v_gene: TRBV13; j_gene: TRBJ1-1; CDR3aa: CASSLGLFGQVDMNTEAFF
v_gene: TRBV5-4; j_gene: TRBJ2-1; CDR3aa: CASSLDPQRNPEGEFF
v_gene: TRBV6-5; j_gene: TRBJ2-5; CDR3aa: CASSSPGEPQETQYF
v_gene: TRBV5-1; j_gene: TRBJ1-1; CDR3aa: CASSGGTGTSTEAFF
v_gene: TRBV6-2/TRBV6-3; j_gene: TRBJ2-7; CDR3aa: CASSRNSYEQYF
v_gene: TRBV7-2; j_gene: TRBJ1-6; CDR3aa: CASSLSGRGNSPLHF
v_gene: TRBV7-2; j_gene: TRBJ1-4; CDR3aa: CASSFDRGGNEKLFF
v_gene: TRBV6-2/TRBV6-3; j_gene: TRBJ2-1; CDR3aa: CASSPRGRVVANEQFF
v_gene: TRBV6-5; j_gene: TRBJ2-7; CDR3aa: CASSSRLAGGYEQYF
v_gene: TRBV2; j_gene: TRBJ2-6; CDR3aa: CASSRSVSGANVLTF
v_gene: TRBV4-1; j_gene: TRBJ1-3; CDR3aa: CASSQTQVFENTIYF
v_gene: TRBV9; j_gene: TRBJ2-7; CDR3aa: CASSVDARQGDYEQYF
v_gene: TRBV2; j_gene: TRBJ2-4; CDR3aa: CASSQGTAVAKNIQYF
v_gene: TRBV5-6; j_gene: TRBJ2-1; CDR3aa: CASSLAGGPRSYNEQFF
v_gene: TRBV5-1; j_gene: TRBJ1-1; CDR3aa: CASSPWTGDMNTEAFF
v_gene: TRBV5-1; j_gene: TRBJ1-5; CDR3aa: CASSLAGQSNQPQHF
v_gene: TRBV27; j_gene: TRBJ1-5; CDR3aa: CASSRRIDSNQPQHF
v_gene: TRBV28; j_gene: TRBJ1-2; CDR3aa: CASSLSPDRQWNYGYTF
v_gene: TRBV11-2; j_gene: TRBJ2-3; CDR3aa: CASSSLAGGITDTQYF
v_gene: TRBV9; j_gene: TRBJ1-2; CDR3aa: CASSVEGQGKIYTF
v_gene: TRBV10-1; j_gene: TRBJ2-3; CDR3aa: CASRDSGRRTTDTQYF
v_gene: TRBV30; j_gene: TRBJ2-6; CDR3aa: CAWEEGTGANVLTF
v_gene: TRBV10-3; j_gene: TRBJ1-5; CDR3aa: CAISGQGPINQPQHF
v_gene: TRBV5-1; j_gene: TRBJ1-6; CDR3aa: CASSSNGQSYNSPLHF
v_gene: TRBV30; j_gene: TRBJ2-7; CDR3aa: CAWTQARVPPYEQYF
v_gene: TRBV6-2/TRBV6-3; j_gene: TRBJ1-5; CDR3aa: CASSFSGTGSLQPQHF
v_gene: TRBV14; j_gene: TRBJ1-1; CDR3aa: CASSLRGRRTEAFF
v_gene: TRBV5-1; j_gene: TRBJ1-3; CDR3aa: CASSSAGAGNTIYF